The 20 T cell receptor beta chains reported below all come from one sample, sequenced in a study of blood T cells in healthy people across ages. For the second PCR, which ran for about 6 to 11 cycles, a sample-barcoded 5' primer and a J-beta primer mix were used. MiXCR, applied by TCRdb to the 5' RACE reads, yields one record per CDR3 protein. Among 1.8 million or so distinct CDR3 sequences listed, approximately 40% were seen once. Sequencing was carried out using blood. Receptors were obtained from a human donor in good health.

The chain joins TRBV6-2 or TRBV6-3 to TRBJ2-1; possible D gene TRBD2, 5 bases. Trimming cost V 6 bases and J 11 bases, with 26 bases left between them. CDR3 length equals 16 residues. Per germline, CDR1 MNHEY and CDR2 SVGEGT. The CDR3 sequence is CASSELDTLVEEKQFF. Written as DNA, the CDR3 is TGTGCCAGCAGCGAGTTAGATACGCTCGTGGAGGAGAAGCAGTTCTTC.

This rearrangement joins TRBV20-1 to TRBJ1-1, with TRBD1 as a possible D gene (5 bases). Trimming removed 3 bases at V and 0 bases at J, with 11 bases between. Germline CDR1 is DFQATT and CDR2 is SNEGSKA (reference sequence). The CDR3 sequence is 14 residues long. CDR3 nucleotide sequence: TGCAGTGCTAGTTTGGGGACTATGAACACTGAAGCTTTCTTT. Residues: CSASLGTMNTEAFF.

The genes are TRBV20-1 and TRBJ1-2; TRBD1 might be the D (5 bases). This CDR3 has 13 residues. Germline CDR1 DFQATT, CDR2 SNEGSKA (reference sequence). Trimming left V 6 bases short and J 7 bases short, with 18 bases between. The CDR3 protein is CSAPWRGVGGYTF. DNA for the CDR3: TGCAGTGCCCCCTGGCGGGGGGTCGGTGGCTACACCTTC.

This chain uses TRBV20-1 with TRBJ1-5; D gene uncertain. V was pared by 3 bases and J by 4 bases, with 10 bases between. The CDR3 runs 13 residues. CDR1 and CDR2 from the germline V gene are DFQATT and SNEGSKA (reference sequence). Written as DNA, the CDR3 is TGCAGTGCTAGCAAACAGCCTAATCAGCCCCAGCATTTT. It is translated as CSASKQPNQPQHF.

The J gene is TRBJ2-4, the V gene TRBV5-1; D assignment may be TRBD1 or TRBD2 (5 bases each). The J call could be wrong; TRBJ2-7 is a better fit for the DNA end. CDR3 length equals 18 residues. Germline V gene lookup returns CDR1 SGHRS and CDR2 YFSETQ. CDR3 amino acids: CASSLGQIGTAGSYEQYF. The CDR3 bases are TGCGCCAGCAGCTTGGGTCAAATTGGGACCGCCGGCTCCTACGAGCAGTACTTC.

This clonotype was counted between two and nine times. The chain couples TRBV4-3 to TRBJ2-1; D might be TRBD2 (5 bases). V was trimmed by 0 bases and J by 8 bases, leaving 14 bases between them. The germline V gene has CDR1 LGHNA and CDR2 YSLEER. There are 15 residues in the CDR3. The CDR3 region is CASSQERGSSDEQFF. In nucleotides, the CDR3 is TGCGCCAGCAGCCAAGAAAGAGGGTCCAGCGATGAGCAGTTCTTC.

This clonotype was picked up a small number of times. V usage is TRBV7-2 and J usage is TRBJ2-7; D is uncertain. Deletions cut 6 bases from V and 3 bases from J, with 15 bases between. CDR1 is SGHTA, CDR2 FQGNSA, per germline. The CDR3 extends over 14 amino acids. This chain's CDR3 is CASSHAAQRYEQYF. CDR3 bases: TGTGCCAGCAGTCATGCGGCCCAGCGCTACGAGCAGTACTTC.

The V gene is TRBV20-1, the J gene TRBJ1-3; D remains unclear. Trimming left V 8 bases short and J 0 bases short, with 14 bases between. From germline, CDR1 is DFQATT and CDR2 SNEGSKA (reference sequence). The CDR3 contains 14 residues. CDR3 region: CSTTLDFSGNTIYF. CDR3 nucleotide sequence: TGCAGTACGACTCTGGACTTCTCTGGAAACACCATATATTTT.

The V and J genes are TRBV29-1 and TRBJ2-1; D is unclear. Deletions cut 6 bases from V and 7 bases from J, with 22 bases between. The length of the CDR3 is 15 residues. CDR1 SQVTM and CDR2 ANQGSEA come from the germline V gene. The CDR3: CSVRQTEYPRNEQFF. As DNA, the CDR3 is TGCAGCGTCCGCCAGACCGAGTACCCACGGAATGAGCAGTTCTTC.

This sequence joins TRBV7-2 and TRBJ2-3; unclear D gene. The CDR3 loop spans 13 amino acids. The germline gives CDR1 SGHTA, CDR2 FQGNSA. Trimming pared 6 bases from V and 2 bases from J, leaving 9 bases between. The CDR3 here is CASSHSFTDTQYF. The DNA for the CDR3 is TGTGCCAGCAGTCACAGTTTCACAGATACGCAGTATTTT.

The V gene is TRBV6-5, the J gene TRBJ2-3; possibly TRBD2 for D (5 bases). V dropped 0 bases and J dropped 1 base, with 20 bases sitting between them. This CDR3 has 19 amino acids. Germline V lookup: CDR1 MNHEY, CDR2 SVGAGI. In nucleotides, the CDR3 is TGTGCCAGCAGTTACTCGATTTCGGTGGTCGGGGTGGGCACAGATACGCAGTATTTT. This sequence encodes CASSYSISVVGVGTDTQYF.

The chain joins TRBV6-5 to TRBJ2-3; no clear D gene. CDR1 and CDR2 from the germline V gene are MNHEY and SVGAGI. Trimming removed 4 bases at V and 3 bases at J, with 11 bases between. This CDR3 comprises 14 residues. CDR3: CASSFFTSTDTQYF. In nucleotides, the CDR3 is TGTGCCAGCAGTTTTTTCACTTCTACAGATACGCAGTATTTT.

V and J are TRBV20-1 and TRBJ2-3; 12 positions agree with TRBD1. The V and J ends lost 5 bases and 5 bases, in that order; junction bases with no gene match: 14. Germline V gene data show CDR1 as DFQATT and CDR2 as SNEGSKA (reference sequence). This CDR3 has 17 amino acids. The CDR3 sequence: CSASGTGGASYKDTQYF. CDR3 DNA sequence: TGCAGTGCTTCCGGGACAGGGGGCGCGAGTTACAAAGATACGCAGTATTTT.

There are a few counts of this clonotype. The chain is built from TRBV29-1 and TRBJ2-1; TRBD2 agrees at 10 bases. The CDR3 is 14 amino acids. Germline CDR1 reads SQVTM; CDR2 reads ANQGSEA. V was clipped by 7 bases and J by 7 bases; unmatched bases: 10. The CDR3 region is CSAKGLAGVNEQFF. The DNA of the CDR3 is TGCAGCGCCAAAGGCCTAGCGGGGGTTAATGAGCAGTTCTTC.

The chain carries TRBV7-9 and TRBJ2-3, with 11 bases that match TRBD2. V shed 4 bases, J shed 1 base, and the junction held 10 bases outside the gene matches. Germline assignment: CDR1 SEHNR and CDR2 FQNEAQ (reference sequence). The length of the CDR3 is 18 residues. CDR3 coding DNA: TGTGCCAGCAGCTCCTCTAGCGGGGGGCTGCCCGGCACAGATACGCAGTATTTT. Encoded protein: CASSSSSGGLPGTDTQYF. The full variable domain, completed using reference TRBV7-9 and TRBJ2-3, is DTGVSQNPRHKITKRGQNVTFRCDPISEHNRLYWYRQTLGQGPEFLTYFQNEAQLEKSRLLSDRFSAERPKGSFSTLEIQRTEQGDSAMYLCASSSSSGGLPGTDTQYFGPGTRLTVL.

This chain connects TRBV6-5 to TRBJ2-7; 10 bases fit TRBD1. Judging by the DNA end, TRBJ2-5 fits better; the J call may be wrong. Germline V gene lookup returns CDR1 MNHEY and CDR2 SVGAGI. The CDR3 totals 16 residues. The chain's CDR3 is CASSKSPGTGAETQYF. CDR3 in DNA: TGTGCCAGCAGTAAATCCCCCGGGACAGGGGCAGAGACCCAGTACTTC.

This rearrangement joins TRBV6-5 to TRBJ2-1, with D hard to call. This CDR3 has 15 amino acids. Looked up from germline, CDR1 is MNHEY and CDR2 is SVGAGI. The germline V and J ends were trimmed by 0 bases and 0 bases, with 6 bases remaining between them. In nucleotides, the CDR3 is TGTGCCAGCAGTTACTCTATAAGCTCCTACAATGAGCAGTTCTTC. Encoded protein: CASSYSISSYNEQFF.

The chain uses TRBV27 and TRBJ2-4; 7 bases fit TRBD1. V shed 5 bases and J 0 bases; nucleotides not matched to a gene: 7. Germline V gene data show CDR1 as MNHEY and CDR2 as SMNVEV (reference sequence). The CDR3 length is 16 residues. The CDR3 protein is CASSADRVLAKNIQYF. The DNA for the CDR3 is TGTGCCAGCAGTGCCGACAGGGTCCTAGCCAAAAACATTCAGTACTTC.

In this sample, this clonotype turned up a few times. The genes are TRBV6-2 or TRBV6-3 and TRBJ1-5; D perhaps matches TRBD1 (5 bases). The CDR3 sequence is 16 residues long. Germline CDR1 MNHEY, CDR2 SVGEGT. With 3 bases removed from V and 4 bases from J, the gap between germline ends came to 16 bases. Here the CDR3 DNA reads TGTGCCAGCAGTTATGAAATTGGGACGACGAATCAGCCCCAGCATTTT. It is translated as CASSYEIGTTNQPQHF.

The sample holds many counts of this clonotype. The rearrangement uses TRBV29-1 and TRBJ2-5, with no clear D. Germline CDR1 is SQVTM and CDR2 is ANQGSEA. The CDR3 is 15 amino acids. Trimming stripped 8 bases from V and 1 base from J, with 20 bases between. CDR3 bases: TGCAGCACCTCAGCTGGTGGTACAACCCAAGAGACCCAGTACTTC. Its translation is CSTSAGGTTQETQYF.